The entry below gives a single T cell receptor (beta chain) sequence along with its context. No cognate antigen has been identified for it. Base qualities are not recorded, but no much larger clone differs from it by a single base. The sample belongs to a study of blood T cell repertoires in COVID-19 (dated by TCRdb to 2019 to 2021). About the investigation overall: Collaborator samples came from the United States, Italy and Spain and covered acute and convalescent phases of COVID-19. The dataset comprised deeply sampled blood TCRbeta repertoires from subjects exposed to, actively infected with, or recovered from COVID-19. The material from the prospective study consisted of cDNA or gDNA derived from T cells, B-cell-depleted T cells, or PBMCs. Samples came from the ongoing ImmuneRACE study (first 160 participants) plus 1,254 subjects from 6 global collaborators. HLA class I and class II types, where available, came from metadata supplied by the sample provider rather than from assay-based typing. Nearly every sample came with metadata listing a de-identified subject ID, COVID-19 status, age in years and sex. A freely available public database, intended as a resource for researchers studying the immune response to SARS-CoV-2, is where the repertoires were released.

TCRbeta CDR3 regions were amplified from genomic DNA using the immunoSEQ Assay, a bias-controlled multiplex PCR. Regarding the original processing steps: Within the assay, amplification of reference gene primers was used to estimate how many nucleated cells each sample contained. To quantify the absolute abundance of each unique TCRbeta CDR3 rearrangement, sequence reads were collapsed and filtered. For each sample, productive Simpson clonality was calculated as the square root of Simpson's diversity index over productive rearrangements. TCRdb's version of the immuneACCESS table is confined to in-frame rearrangements and falls short of the full clone set. An unresolved V gene accounts for under half of the shortfall where checked; the remainder is of unknown origin. That table furnishes V, J and clone size, whereas the DNA furnished D and trimming. This sample holds 200,000 or so clones; 89% were observed only once. The leading ten clones occupy around 2.3% of the sample.

Participants in the prospective study were aged roughly 18 to 89 years, lived in about two dozen United States geographic areas, and enrolled through a virtual design. To assign participants to cohorts, the prospective study relied on clinical history that participants themselves reported in a screening survey and a study questionnaire. Each participant in the prospective study had whole blood, serum and a nasopharyngeal or oropharyngeal swab collected by mobile phlebotomists. Over a roughly 2-month period, participants in the prospective study had the option of providing additional blood draws and questionnaires. Prospective study blood samples were shipped either frozen or at room temperature before DNA extraction. As encoded in the germline V gene, CDR1 is SQVTM while CDR2 is ANQGSEA. V was cut back by 5 bases and J by 0 bases, leaving a gap of 14 bases between them. Counted from cysteine to phenylalanine, this CDR3 has 15 amino acids. The kept DNA is CDR3 alone, 45 bases in frame from the first base.

Study-level results and caveats: The amount of clinical and demographic metadata varied by source and participant and was provided uncurated.

The sequencing sample was made of PBMCs or T cells enriched from blood (not recorded which). This sequence originates from a woman in her 40s with acute COVID-19. The chain joins TRBV29-1 to TRBJ1-3; TRBD1 is a possible D gene, resting on 5 matching bases. The CDR3: CSVMTRGLSGNTIYF. The DNA reads as follows: TGCAGCGTTATGACTAGGGGTCTCTCTGGAAACACCATATATTTT.